This TCR beta chain was retrieved from a study of molecular identifiers for immune sequencing clone quantification. TCRdb analysed the PCR reads with MiXCR anew, one entry per CDR3 protein. The data contain over 55,000 distinct CDR3 sequences, 15% to 20% of them singletons. Trimming removed 0 bases at V and 2 bases at J, with 6 bases between. The CDR3 contains 14 residues. Germline V lookup: CDR1 MNHEY, CDR2 SVGEGT. This clonotype was found many times. The chain has TRBV6-2 or TRBV6-3 and TRBJ2-3; D is unclear. The origin of this receptor is a human donor in good health. Some libraries in this study had Jurkat cell RNA spiked in. Sequencing input: naive CD8+ T cells from blood, with Jurkat cell RNA spiked in. Subset described: FACS-sorted CD8+CD4-CCR7+CD45RA+ naive T cells. CDR3 residues: CASSYSTVTDTQYF. CDR3 nucleotide sequence: TGTGCCAGCAGTTACTCCACGGTCACAGATACGCAGTATTTT.